This T cell receptor beta chain was found in a study of blood T cell repertoires in COVID-19. Across the whole study: Acute and convalescent COVID-19 samples came from the United States, Italy and Spain.

As originally analysed: Reference gene primer amplification yielded estimated nucleated cell counts. TCRdb's copy holds only in-frame clones and misses some; the assay was immunoSEQ multiplex PCR. Clonal size and the V and J genes are those of that table, whereas D and trimming came from the DNA. The sample lists about 17,000 clones; almost 85% were seen once. Per the germline V gene, CDR1 is MDHEN and CDR2 is SYDVKM. Trimming stripped 6 bases from V and 2 bases from J, with 17 bases between. CDR3 length: 15 amino acids. Sequences were obtained from peripheral blood. The clonotype originates from a woman in her 70s with active COVID-19. J is TRBJ2-7 and V is TRBV28, with D possibly being TRBD2 (6 bases). The CDR3 coding sequence is TGTGCCAGCAGCGATATATCCCGGGGGACCTACGAGCAGTACTTC. As protein: CASSDISRGTYEQYF.